The clone carrying this TCR beta chain occurred many times. The limits of the CDR3 on the DNA are not certain, so only TCRdb's listed CDR3 is given. In germline, CDR1 is SGHAT, CDR2 FQNNGV. The CDR3 sequence runs 15 residues, both termini included. TCRdb reprocessed the RT-PCR reads via MiXCR and lists one record per CDR3 protein. The table has more than 450,000 distinct CDR3 sequences, 11% seen once. The sample originates from a study of response to subunit inactivated influenza vaccine. This sample was shared with a second study, whose subject was T cells expressing NK-cell markers. That source notes: 5'RACE template switching with UMIs produced the TCR beta cDNA. The TCR beta repertoires originated in sorted CD3+CD56+NKG2C+, CD3+CD56+NKG2C- and CD3+CD56-NKG2C+ T cells. Seropositivity for HCMV was found in seven of the eight sequenced donors, with one seronegative. Where a few donors were concerned, these clonotypes also led the CD3+CD56-NKG2C+ fraction.

The chain employs TRBV11-2 and TRBJ2-7; TRBD2, the table's D call, lacks a check against the DNA. The sequencing here drew on PBMCs from blood, taken on the day of vaccination. The receptor comes from a man aged 50-59 years who received an inactivated influenza vaccine. The CDR3 loop is CASSFGPGPAYEQYF.